The present TCR beta chain was sequenced within a study of CD8+CD57+ T cells in acquired aplastic anemia. Overall study results and limits: CD8+ Simpson's diversity showed no significant patient-control difference.

TCR beta VDJ and CDR3 profiles were obtained from a genomic DNA template. TCRdb fed the reads into MiXCR, producing one record per CDR3 protein. The sample has 170,000 or so distinct CDR3 sequences, 40% to 50% seen once. CD8+CD57+ cell expansion, shown by flow cytometry, had occurred in the patients selected for sequencing. There was no therapy given to any patient before the blood sampling took place. This CDR3 is 13 amino acids long. The V gene's germline CDR1 is SGHDN and CDR2 FVKESK. Between the trimmed V and J ends, which lost 8 bases and 4 bases, there was a span of 14 bases. This clonotype was seen at least ten times. What it binds is not known.

The chain uses TRBV14 and TRBJ1-1; tentatively, D is TRBD1 (5 bases). The sequence derives from a human donor with aplastic anemia. The sample comprised sorted CD4+, CD8+, or CD8+CD57+ T cells (not recorded which) from PBMCs. CDR3 sequence reads: CASGGGGATEAFF. The CDR3 DNA reads as TGTGCCAGCGGGGGTGGAGGGGCCACTGAAGCTTTCTTT.